This is a list of T cell receptor beta chains from one sample in a study of T cells in Graves' hyperthyroidism and ophthalmopathy. TCRdb independently ran MiXCR on the multiplex PCR reads; one entry per CDR3 protein. The data show roughly 520,000 distinct CDR3 sequences, with approximately 24% seen just once and 11% held by the top ten. Source material: blood. The receptors were sampled from a woman under 40 with Graves' ophthalmopathy. The CDR3 runs from the conserved cysteine through the conserved F or W. The D gene is left open where the match is weak. Rows give clone size only sometimes, using once, few, many, or a class for an expanded clone.

v_call	clone_size	d_call	j_call	cdr3_nt	cdr3_aa
TRBV20-1	many	NA	TRBJ2-5	TGCAGTGCTATGGGCGGGGTGGGAGAGACCCAGTACTTC	CSAMGGVGETQYF
TRBV6-5	many	TRBD1	TRBJ1-1	TGTGCCAGCAACAAACAGGGGGAAGCTTTCTTT	CASNKQGEAFF
TRBV4-2	many	TRBD2	TRBJ2-5	TGTGCCAGCAGCCAAGGACTAGCGGGGGGGCTGGAGACCCAGTACTTC	CASSQGLAGGLETQYF
TRBV7-2	many	NA	TRBJ1-5	TGTGCCAGCAGCTCGACTTATAGCAATCAGCCCCAGCATTTT	CASSSTYSNQPQHF
TRBV29-1	NA	NA	TRBJ2-2	TGCAGCGTCCCGGACAGGAACACCGGGGAGCTGTTTTTT	CSVPDRNTGELFF
TRBV19	NA	NA	TRBJ2-3	TGTGCCAGTAGTCAGCTAGCGACAGATACGCAGTATTTT	CASSQLATDTQYF
TRBV11-2	NA	TRBD1	TRBJ2-7	TGTGCCAGCAGCTTACCGGACAGGGCGGGAGAGCAGTACTTC	CASSLPDRAGEQYF
TRBV6-5	many	NA	TRBJ1-2	TGTGCCAGCAGTTCCCCATATGGCTACACCTTC	CASSSPYGYTF
TRBV5-6	NA	NA	TRBJ1-1	TGTGCCAGCAGCTTTTACAGGTCAAAGAACACTGAAGCTTTCTTT	CASSFYRSKNTEAFF
TRBV27	few	NA	TRBJ2-7	TGTGCCAGCTCGGACGGGATAGGCCTCTACGATCAGTACTTC	CASSDGIGLYDQYF
TRBV20-1	NA	NA	TRBJ2-3	TGCAGTGCTTTTAGCATCACCTCCCCAGATACGCAGTATTTT	CSAFSITSPDTQYF
TRBV19	many	NA	TRBJ2-7	TGTGCCAGTAGTATGGGCAGGGACCCCGAGCAGTACTTC	CASSMGRDPEQYF
TRBV6-1	many	TRBD1	TRBJ1-2	TGTGCCAGCAAGCCGGGACAGGGTCCCTACCTATATGGCTCCACCTTC	CASKPGQGPYLYGSTF
TRBV19	NA	NA	TRBJ1-1	TGTGCCAGTAGCCGAAATGTGAACACTGAAGCTTTCTTT	CASSRNVNTEAFF
TRBV5-1	few	NA	TRBJ2-7	TGCGCCAGCAGCTTGCGTCCCTTCTACGAGCAGTACTTC	CASSLRPFYEQYF
TRBV6-2/TRBV6-3	many	TRBD1	TRBJ2-7	TGTGCCAGCAGTACCCGGGACAGGGGTTCCTACGAGCAGTACTTC	CASSTRDRGSYEQYF
TRBV18	many	NA	TRBJ2-5	TGTGCCAGCTCATCAACCCGGACAGTGGAGACCCAGTACTTC	CASSSTRTVETQYF
TRBV9	NA	TRBD2	TRBJ2-2	TGTGCCAGCAGCCTCAGCGGGGGGACAAACACCGGGGAGCTGTTTTTT	CASSLSGGTNTGELFF
TRBV10-3	NA	NA	TRBJ1-1	TGTGCCATCAGTGAGTCACCGGGAAGGGGAACTGAAGCTTTCTTT	CAISESPGRGTEAFF
TRBV6-4	many	NA	TRBJ1-5	TGTGCCAGCAGTGACCTCCCCCTGCTCCGGGGTAGCAATCAGCCCCAGCATTTT	CASSDLPLLRGSNQPQHF
TRBV30	many	TRBD1	TRBJ2-4	TGTGCCTGGAGTCTCCTACAGGGGGTCGGGGACATTCAGTACTTC	CAWSLLQGVGDIQYF
TRBV5-1	NA	TRBD1	TRBJ1-1	TGCGCCAGCAGCTCCGGGACAGGGAGCACTGAAGCTTTCTTT	CASSSGTGSTEAFF
TRBV7-9	many	NA	TRBJ2-5	TGTGCCAGCAGCGAAGCAGAGGGCTCTAGGGGAGAGACCCAGTACTTC	CASSEAEGSRGETQYF
TRBV2	many	NA	TRBJ2-1	TGTGCCAGCATTAGGCAGGGGGGCTCGGATGAGCAGTTCTTC	CASIRQGGSDEQFF
TRBV6-1	NA	TRBD1	TRBJ1-5	TGTGCCAGCAGTGAATGGTTTGGGACAGGGGGCGCAAGGGCACAGCCCCAGCATTTT	CASSEWFGTGGARAQPQHF
TRBV13	NA	TRBD1	TRBJ1-1	TGTGCCAGCAGCTTGGACAGGGGAGAGGAAGCTTTCTTT	CASSLDRGEEAFF
TRBV19	many	TRBD1	TRBJ2-4	TGTGCCAGTGGGACAGTCCATCAGTACTTC	CASGTVHQYF
TRBV12-3/TRBV12-4	NA	NA	TRBJ2-2	TGTGCCAGCAGCCGGGGGGCTCGTATCACCGGGGAGCTGTTTTTT	CASSRGARITGELFF